The clone carrying this T cell receptor (beta chain) was seen only a few times. Antigen unknown. This sample is drawn from a study of regulatory T cells in long-lasting Graves disease. The CDR3 consists of 12 residues. Germline V gene data show CDR1 as ENHRY and CDR2 as SYGVKD. Deletions cut 4 bases from V and 4 bases from J, with 7 bases between. Through Arm-PCR of CDR3 regions and iRepertoire HTBI primers, TCR beta libraries were built. MiXCR was run by TCRdb on the multiplex PCR reads, yielding one entry per CDR3 protein. The table records 500,000 to 700,000 distinct CDR3 sequences, about 32% of them present only once. Study outcomes and limitations: The study found TRBV28, TRBJ1-2 and TRBJ2-5 favored in persistent disease.

Indicated time point: persistent/refractory GD, antithyroid drugs over 5 years with positive TRAb. Researchers made the TCR library from RNA that was extracted from PBMCs. The authors diagnosed Graves' disease using American Thyroid Association guidelines. The chain combines TRBV10-3 with TRBJ1-2; TRBD1 is a possible D gene (5 bases). This clonotype was sampled from a female donor with Graves disease. This material consisted of peripheral blood mononuclear cells (PBMCs), taken when the disease was refractory, from a patient treated with antithyroid drugs. The CDR3 nucleotides are TGTGCCATCAGTGGACAGTCCTATGGCTACACCTTC. Translation gives CAISGQSYGYTF.